This entry concerns a single T cell receptor beta chain. Its antigen remains unknown. TCRdb keeps only in-frame clones here, not all; method: immunoSEQ multiplex PCR. The repertoire holds nearly 1,000,000 clones, with about three quarters as singletons. Donors had no recently reported acute infections or vaccinations and were HIV-negative. This entry comes from a study of shared clonotypes between healthy human individuals. Findings and limits, study-wide: Larger richness was generally estimated for naive than memory subsets.

Looked up from germline, CDR1 is SGHRS and CDR2 is YFSETQ. The CDR3 runs 16 residues. V lost 2 bases to trimming and J lost 1 base; unmatched junction nucleotides: 8. This clonotype was obtained from a young man in good health. V gene TRBV5-1 combines with J gene TRBJ2-7; 8 bases agree with TRBD1. Sequencing used memory CD4+ T cells sorted from blood. The subset was: CD45RA-negative fraction. In DNA, the CDR3 is TGCGCCAGCAGCTTACCTCGACAGGGGTCTTCCTACGAGCAGTACTTC. The encoded protein is CASSLPRQGSSYEQYF.